This T cell receptor beta chain was identified during a study of control samples from healthy donors and cancer patients. TCRdb's table, derived via immunoSEQ multiplex PCR, lists solely in-frame clones and lacks some. The data contain around 200,000 clones, about 95% of them singletons. CDR3 length: 13 residues. V lost 3 bases, J lost 0 bases, and 6 bases lay in between. Germline lookup yields CDR1 ENHRY and CDR2 SYGVKD. This chain links TRBV10-3 with TRBJ2-7; possible D gene TRBD1, 5 bases. The origin of this receptor is a middle-aged man in good health. Sequenced: blood. The CDR3 loop reads CAISDRVSYEQYF. Here the CDR3 DNA reads TGTGCCATCAGTGACAGGGTCTCCTACGAGCAGTACTTC.